A single T cell receptor beta chain is shown here with its context. Its antigen remains unknown. Primers for the PCR totalled 60 Vbeta and 13 Jbeta. The data were produced by immunoSEQ multiplex PCR, yet TCRdb's version contains in-frame clones alone and is incomplete. The sample contains 100,000 or so clones, 80% of which appear only once. These data belong to a study of cytomegalovirus exposure and HLA in healthy donors. Study results and caveats: The dataset shows that most TCR sequences were rare, while some public TCRs occurred in many donors. Accurate prediction of most subjects' HLA-A and HLA-B alleles from TCR beta sequences was reported. Certain sequence variants were highly shared and formed a cluster, and this cluster was likely a sequencing artifact. Later, an analysis found that common viral pathogens appeared to be linked with several of the most significant clusters.

The J segment lost 3 bases and the V segment lost 8 bases, leaving 15 bases of the junction unmatched. There are 15 residues in the CDR3. Germline CDR1 and CDR2: GTSNPN and SVGIG (reference sequence). The V gene is TRBV30, the J gene TRBJ1-2; TRBD1 matches 7 bases. The material sequenced was PBMCs. The receptor comes from a man under 40 in good health and CMV-seronegative. Here the CDR3 DNA reads TGTGCCCGGAAATCGCTAACGGGGACAGACTATGGCTACACCTTC. Amino acids: CARKSLTGTDYGYTF.